This T cell receptor (beta chain) emerged from a study of T cells in Graves' hyperthyroidism and ophthalmopathy (dated by TCRdb to about 2019). As for the study more broadly: To identify TCR V-J signatures that set the groups apart, the researchers used a discovery cohort of about a hundred patients, made up of some 41 with Graves' ophthalmopathy and approximately 57 with stable Graves' hyperthyroidism. Prospective prediction of ophthalmopathy was tested in an independent validation cohort of some 19 hyperthyroidism patients and 15 to 17 patients who later progressed to ophthalmopathy. According to the paper, TCR Vbeta CDR3 sequencing was carried out on some 130 peripheral blood samples, which came from fewer than 50 ophthalmopathy, 80 or so hyperthyroidism and roughly 17 progressor patients. Once sampling was done, hyperthyroidism patients were given methimazole at a starting dose of 30 mg daily, whereas ophthalmopathy patients were given high-dose intravenous methylprednisolone. In addition, the study compared T-cell repertoires in thyroid tissue and in blood from several Graves' hyperthyroidism patients. The 100 or so discovery patients were randomly divided into training and test sets at a 7:3 ratio. What the research found in general, with its limitations: Most expanded thyroid clonotypes (frequency above 0.001) were also detected in blood, suggesting blood repertoires may reflect thyroid immune responses. In validation, the model predicted progression to ophthalmopathy a median of approximately 6.6 months before onset, with approximately 70% sensitivity and roughly 72% specificity. A model built on a 13 V-J signature distinguished ophthalmopathy from stable hyperthyroidism, reaching over 85% sensitivity and under 84% specificity in cross-validation and 80%/75% in testing. Sample size was not statistically predetermined, and investigators were not blinded to group allocation.

Regarding this clonotype: Its antigen remains unidentified. Per-base quality was not reported, and no clone a single base away is much larger than it.

Including the terminal cysteine and phenylalanine, the CDR3 comprises 14 residues. Kept here is only the CDR3 DNA, which spans 42 bases and is read in frame from base 1. V loses 0 bases of germline sequence and J loses 7 bases, and the interval between the two ends is 14 bases. The germline V gene provides CDR1 SGHRS and CDR2 YFSETQ. Any patient with an uncontrolled infection, another autoimmune disease, pregnancy or lactation was excluded. Diagnoses were established on the basis of clinical symptoms, serum thyroxine and TRAb, thyroid ultrasound, and orbital computed tomography. Trizol reagent was used to extract total RNA, and RNA quality was then checked on an Agilent 2100 Bioanalyzer. Amplification of TCR beta CDR3 regions was carried out from RNA transcripts. For the first round of RT-PCR on the TCR CDR3, the HTBI primer set was used together with the Qiagen OneStep RT-PCR kit. Libraries were constructed in a second round of multiplex PCR, after which size selection and purification were carried out. The libraries were sequenced on an Illumina HiSeq2000 using paired-end 100 bp reads. As for how the authors treated the data: Raw data were processed with SOAPnuke, discarding reads with adapters, uncalled bases, mean Phred below 15, or no exact constant-primer or identifier match. COPE v1.2.5 was used to merge high-quality paired reads, and clonotypes were defined as unique nucleotide sequences. MiTCR v1.1 was used to align the clonotypes against IMGT TRBV, TRBD and TRBJ reference segments. Analysis was restricted to V-J combinations with a frequency above 0.0001, which covered roughly 99% of repertoires. A TCS score was defined as the ratio of F50 (clonal expansion) to E x V (chaos), with BLOSUM62-based TCRdist applied between CDR3 peptides within each V-J. Welch's t-statistics and random forest reduced roughly 530 V-J features to fewer than 15, which were used in a naive Bayes classifier (R e1071). The similarity between thyroid and blood repertoires was quantified using the Morisita-Horn index. Using fastp trimming at Q25 and MiXCR clonotype assembly, TCRdb reanalyzed the public sequencing data and kept in-frame beta chains. Entries are consolidated by CDR3 protein sequence, retaining the most common genes and DNA. These V and J calls rely on TCRdb rather than the paper's analysis. The sample table holds 500,000 to 600,000 distinct CDR3 sequences, of which 40% to 55% were seen once. The top ten clonotypes cover about 45% of the sample.

This sequence originates from an adult woman with Graves' disease, either hyperthyroidism or ophthalmopathy (not recorded which). Sequencing was performed on peripheral blood or thyroid tissue (not recorded which). This receptor chain uses TRBV5-1 and TRBJ2-7, with a weak D call of TRBD1 (5 bases match). CDR3 region: CASSLVQVFEEQYF. Here is the DNA: TGCGCCAGCAGCTTGGTACAGGTTTTTGAAGAGCAGTACTTC.